The 9 T cell receptor beta chains listed next were all sequenced from one sample in a study of response to subunit inactivated influenza vaccine. TCRdb independently ran MiXCR on the RT-PCR reads; one entry per CDR3 protein. The sample contains roughly 570,000 distinct CDR3 sequences, roughly 13% of which appear only once. This specimen was PBMCs from blood, taken about 40 days after vaccination. The receptors shown here come from a man aged 45-60 years who received an inactivated influenza vaccine.

This clonotype was seen only a few times. The V and J genes are TRBV29-1 and TRBJ2-5; tentative D call: TRBD2 (5 bases). The CDR3 length is 13 residues. V dropped 8 bases and J dropped 7 bases, with 20 bases sitting between them. CDR1 is SQVTM, CDR2 ANQGSEA, per germline. CDR3 amino acids: CSTYPRGEGTQYF. The CDR3 DNA reads TGCAGCACCTACCCCCGTGGTGAGGGGACCCAGTACTTC. Full variable domain (missing parts from reference TRBV29-1 and TRBJ2-5): SAVISQKPSRDICQRGTSLTIQCQVDSQVTMMFWYRQQPGQSLTLIATANQGSEATYESGFVIDKFPISRPNLTFSTLTVSNMSPEDSSIYLCSTYPRGEGTQYFGPGTRLLVL.

This clonotype turned up a few times. The chain combines TRBV28 with TRBJ2-7, with 7 bases lining up with TRBD1. In germline, CDR1 is MDHEN, CDR2 SYDVKM. V gave up 4 bases and J gave up 3 bases; unmatched junction bases: 9. This CDR3 comprises 15 residues. CDR3 region: CASSSPDRVYYEQYF. The DNA of the CDR3 is TGTGCCAGCAGTTCCCCCGACAGGGTATACTACGAGCAGTACTTC.

The chain is built from TRBV28 and TRBJ2-6, with 9 bases that match TRBD2. V gave up 6 bases and J gave up 0 bases; unmatched junction bases: 9. CDR1 MDHEN and CDR2 SYDVKM come from the germline V gene. This CDR3 is built from 18 residues. CDR3 sequence reads: CASRQEVAGASGANVLTF. The CDR3 nucleotides read TGTGCCAGCAGACAGGAAGTAGCGGGGGCCTCTGGGGCCAACGTCCTGACTTTC.

The chain carries TRBV18 and TRBJ1-1, with TRBD1 matching 9 bases. The J segment lost 5 bases and the V segment lost 4 bases, leaving 8 bases of the junction unmatched. Germline lookup yields CDR1 KGHSH and CDR2 LQKENI. This CDR3 comprises 15 residues. CDR3 coding DNA: TGTGCCAGCTCACGACCACAGGGGGCAAGGACTGAAGCTTTCTTT. Its translation is CASSRPQGARTEAFF. The variable domain in full, completed from reference TRBV18 and TRBJ1-1, reads NAGVMQNPRHLVRRRGQEARLRCSPMKGHSHVYWYRQLPEEGLKFMVYLQKENIIDESGMPKERFSAEFPKEGPSILRIQQVVRGDSAAYFCASSRPQGARTEAFFGQGTRLTVV.

This clonotype came up a few times. This rearrangement joins TRBV5-6 to TRBJ2-1; 9 bases match TRBD2. The trim removed 0 bases at V and 0 bases at J, leaving 7 bases unmatched. This CDR3 is 18 amino acids long. Germline loops: CDR1 SGHDT, CDR2 YYEEEE. CDR3 amino acids: CASSLAPSGTTSYNEQFF. The CDR3 coding sequence is TGTGCCAGCAGCTTGGCCCCTAGCGGGACGACCTCCTACAATGAGCAGTTCTTC.

V is TRBV6-5 and J is TRBJ2-1; 7 bases line up with TRBD2. CDR1 and CDR2 (germline): MNHEY, SVGAGI. V was clipped by 2 bases and J by 8 bases; unmatched bases: 6. This CDR3 is 14 amino acids long. The CDR3 region is CASSYRTRPDEQFF. The CDR3 DNA follows: TGTGCCAGCAGTTACAGGACTAGACCCGATGAGCAGTTCTTC.

The V and J genes are TRBV12-3 or TRBV12-4 and TRBJ1-2; D is unresolved. The CDR3 has 15 amino acids. V was shortened by 2 bases and J by 7 bases, with 17 bases between the two germline ends. CDR3 sequence reads: CASSLSLVAPGGYTF. CDR3 nucleotide sequence: TGTGCCAGCAGTTTATCTTTGGTCGCCCCGGGTGGCTACACCTTC.

CDR3 sequence: CASSLFAGNTEAFF. The CDR3 DNA reads as TGTGCCAGCAGCTTATTTGCTGGGAACACTGAAGCTTTCTTT. The chain recombines TRBV7-6 with TRBJ1-1; D is unresolved. From germline, CDR1 is SGHVS and CDR2 FNYEAQ. The CDR3 has 14 residues. With 2 bases removed from V and 1 base from J, the gap between germline ends came to 8 bases. Based on the CDR3 plus reference TRBV7-6 and TRBJ1-1, the full variable domain is GAGVSQSPRYKVTKRGQDVALRCDPISGHVSLYWYRQALGQGPEFLTYFNYEAQQDKSGLPNDRFSAERPEGSISTLTIQRTEQRDSAMYRCASSLFAGNTEAFFGQGTRLTVV.

The rearrangement joins TRBV7-2 to TRBJ2-7; D possibly uses TRBD1 or TRBD2 (5 bases each). V was pared by 4 bases and J by 7 bases, with 26 bases between. The germline V gene encodes CDR1 SGHTA and CDR2 FQGNSA. The CDR3 is made up of 17 amino acids. Here the CDR3 DNA reads TGTGCCAGCAGCTCCCCGGGGACCCCGCGGATGTCTGATGAGCAGTACTTC. It translates to CASSSPGTPRMSDEQYF.